These T cell receptor beta chains were read from a single sample in a study of blood T cell repertoires in COVID-19. The data were produced by immunoSEQ multiplex PCR, yet TCRdb's version contains in-frame clones alone and is incomplete. The sample includes 80,000 to 100,000 clones, around 78% seen only once; the top ten take about 15%. Sequencing was carried out using peripheral blood. Receptor source: a human donor in a cohort sampled during active COVID-19. Each CDR3 is given with its conserved first and last residue. A D gene is named only where the DNA matches it firmly. Clone size appears in some rows only: once, few, many, or a class for an expanded clone.

TRBJ1-2 | . | . | TRBV29-1 | CSVESRGSYYGYTF | TGCAGCGTTGAAAGCCGGGGATCATACTATGGCTACACCTTC
TRBJ1-3 | . | . | TRBV11-2 | CASSLDATLGNTIYF | TGTGCCAGCAGCTTAGACGCGACTCTTGGAAACACCATATATTTT
TRBJ2-1 | TRBD2 | . | TRBV11-3 | CASSLSSRREGRLVF | TGTGCCAGCAGCTTAAGTTCTCGGCGGGAGGGCCGGTTGGTCTTC
TRBJ2-3 | . | . | TRBV5-4 | CASSLIKQGNSDTQYF | TGTGCCAGCAGCTTGATTAAGCAGGGAAATTCAGATACGCAGTATTTT
TRBJ2-3 | TRBD1 | . | TRBV9 | CASSAIQGYTDTQYF | TGTGCCAGCAGCGCAATACAGGGGTACACAGATACGCAGTATTTT
TRBJ2-7 | . | . | TRBV6-6 | CASSNPLGQGNYEQYF | TGTGCCAGCAGTAACCCCTTAGGGCAGGGAAACTACGAGCAGTACTTC
TRBJ2-6 | TRBD1 | . | TRBV6-1 | CASSDRTGGSGANVLTF | TGTGCCAGCAGTGACCGGACAGGGGGCTCTGGGGCCAACGTCCTGACTTTC
TRBJ1-4 | . | . | TRBV19 | CASSYSGVANEKLFF | TGTGCCAGTAGCTATTCCGGGGTCGCAAATGAAAAACTGTTTTTT
TRBJ2-2 | . | . | TRBV29-1 | CSVTSTGRGGELFF | TGCAGCGTCACCTCTACGGGGCGGGGCGGGGAGCTGTTTTTT
TRBJ1-5 | . | few | TRBV10-3 | CAISESLGVGQPQHF | TGTGCCATCAGTGAGTCTTTAGGGGTAGGTCAGCCCCAGCATTTT
TRBJ2-2 | . | . | TRBV6-1 | CASSGTSKFANTGELFF | TGTGCCAGCAGTGGAACCTCTAAGTTCGCGAACACCGGGGAGCTGTTTTTT
TRBJ1-4 | TRBD1 | . | TRBV6-5 | CASRRGWTNEKLFF | TGTGCCAGCCGCAGGGGGTGGACTAATGAAAAACTGTTTTTT
TRBJ2-2 | TRBD2 | . | TRBV27 | CASSLLAGRVGELFF | TGTGCCAGCAGTTTATTAGCGGGGAGGGTCGGGGAGCTGTTTTTT
TRBJ1-4 | TRBD1 | . | TRBV12-5 | CASGTTGGGEKLFF | TGTGCTAGTGGTACGACAGGGGGGGGTGAAAAACTGTTTTTT
TRBJ2-1 | . | . | TRBV11-3 | CASSLEGGEQFF | TGTGCCAGCAGCTTAGAGGGGGGTGAGCAGTTCTTC
TRBJ2-6 | . | . | TRBV5-6 | CASSSFSGANVLTF | TGTGCCAGCAGCTCGTTTTCGGGGGCCAACGTCCTGACTTTC
TRBJ2-7 | . | . | TRBV6-6 | CASREQGYEQYF | TGTGCCAGCAGAGAGCAGGGCTACGAGCAGTACTTC
TRBJ2-1 | . | few | TRBV19 | CASSITGNEQFF | TGTGCCAGTAGTATTACAGGGAATGAGCAGTTCTTC
TRBJ1-3 | TRBD1 | . | TRBV3-1/TRBV3-2 | CASSPQRRDSSGNTIYF | TGTGCCAGCAGCCCACAACGGCGGGACAGCTCTGGAAACACCATATATTTT